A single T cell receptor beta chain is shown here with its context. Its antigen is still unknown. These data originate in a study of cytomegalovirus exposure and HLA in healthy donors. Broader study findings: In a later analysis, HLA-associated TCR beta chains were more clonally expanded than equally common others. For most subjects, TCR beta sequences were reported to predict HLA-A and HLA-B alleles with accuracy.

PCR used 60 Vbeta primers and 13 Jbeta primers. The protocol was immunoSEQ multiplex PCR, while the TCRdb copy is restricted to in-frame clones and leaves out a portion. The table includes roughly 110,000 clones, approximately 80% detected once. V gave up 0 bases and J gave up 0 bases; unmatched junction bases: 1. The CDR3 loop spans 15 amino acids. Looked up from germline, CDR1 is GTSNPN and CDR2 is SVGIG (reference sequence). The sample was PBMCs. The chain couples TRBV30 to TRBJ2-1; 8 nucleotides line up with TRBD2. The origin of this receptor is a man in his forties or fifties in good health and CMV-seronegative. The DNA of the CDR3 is TGTGCCTGGAGTGTGGGGACTAGCTCCTACAATGAGCAGTTCTTC. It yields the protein CAWSVGTSSYNEQFF.